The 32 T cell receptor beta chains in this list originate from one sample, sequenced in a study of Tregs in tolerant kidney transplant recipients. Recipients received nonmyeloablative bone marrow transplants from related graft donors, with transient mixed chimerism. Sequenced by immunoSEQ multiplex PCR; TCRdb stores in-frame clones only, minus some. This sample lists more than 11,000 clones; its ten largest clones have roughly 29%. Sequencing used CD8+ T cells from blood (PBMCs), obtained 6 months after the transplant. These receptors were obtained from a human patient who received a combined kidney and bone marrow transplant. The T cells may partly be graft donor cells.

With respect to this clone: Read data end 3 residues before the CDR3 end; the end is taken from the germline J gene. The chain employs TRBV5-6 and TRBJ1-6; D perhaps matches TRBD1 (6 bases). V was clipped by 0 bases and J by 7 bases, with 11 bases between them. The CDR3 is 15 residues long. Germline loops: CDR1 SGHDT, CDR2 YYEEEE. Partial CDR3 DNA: TGTGCCAGCAGCTTGGGGGCAGGGGTAAATTCACCC. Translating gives CASSLGAGVNSP. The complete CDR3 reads CASSLGAGVNSPLHF.

The sequenced part of the CDR3 DNA is TGTGCCAGTAGTATGTCAGGTGGAGACAATGAG. Amino acids: CASSMSGGDNE. The complete CDR3 sequence is CASSMSGGDNEQFF. The V call is TRBV19, the J call TRBJ2-1, with no clear D. The read falls 3 residues short of the CDR3 end, and the missing part is taken from the germline J gene. Germline lookup yields CDR1 LNHDA and CDR2 SQIVND (reference sequence). The V and J ends lost 3 bases and 5 bases respectively, with 11 bases between them. CDR3 size: 14 residues.

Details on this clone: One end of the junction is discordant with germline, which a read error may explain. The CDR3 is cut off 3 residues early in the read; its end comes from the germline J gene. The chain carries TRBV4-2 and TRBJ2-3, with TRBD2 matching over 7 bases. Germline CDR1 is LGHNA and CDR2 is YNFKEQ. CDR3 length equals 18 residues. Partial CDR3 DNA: TGCGCCAGCAGCCATGACTCTCCCTGGAGGGCGGGAGCAGATACG. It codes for CASSHDSPWRAGADT. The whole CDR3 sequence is CASSHDSPWRAGADTQYF.

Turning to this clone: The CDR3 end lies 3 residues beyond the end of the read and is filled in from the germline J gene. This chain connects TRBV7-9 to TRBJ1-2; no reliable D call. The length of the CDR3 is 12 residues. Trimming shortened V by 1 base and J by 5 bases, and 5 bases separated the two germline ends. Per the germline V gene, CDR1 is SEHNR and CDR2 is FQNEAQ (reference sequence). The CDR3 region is CASSLGTYGYTF. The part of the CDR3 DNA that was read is TGTGCCAGCAGCTTAGGTACATATGGC.

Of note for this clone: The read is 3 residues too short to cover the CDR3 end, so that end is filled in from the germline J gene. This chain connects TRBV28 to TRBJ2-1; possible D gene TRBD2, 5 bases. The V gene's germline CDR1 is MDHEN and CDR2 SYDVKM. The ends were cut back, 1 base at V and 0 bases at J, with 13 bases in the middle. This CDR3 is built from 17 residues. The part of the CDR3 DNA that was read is TGTGCCAGCAGTTTATCCCCACTTGCGGGCTCCTACAATGAG. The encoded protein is CASSLSPLAGSYNE. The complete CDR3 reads CASSLSPLAGSYNEQFF.

The covered CDR3 bases are TGTGCCAGTAGTCCGGACAGGGGTGGTGAAAAA. This encodes CASSPDRGGEK. The entire CDR3 protein is CASSPDRGGEKLFF. The chain joins TRBV19 to TRBJ1-4; 9 bases are shared with TRBD1. The CDR3 goes on 3 residues after the read ends, and that part is filled in from the germline J gene. Germline trimming cut 5 bases from V and 7 bases from J; bases unmatched to any gene: 5. The CDR3 is 14 residues long. Germline CDR1 LNHDA, CDR2 SQIVND (reference sequence).

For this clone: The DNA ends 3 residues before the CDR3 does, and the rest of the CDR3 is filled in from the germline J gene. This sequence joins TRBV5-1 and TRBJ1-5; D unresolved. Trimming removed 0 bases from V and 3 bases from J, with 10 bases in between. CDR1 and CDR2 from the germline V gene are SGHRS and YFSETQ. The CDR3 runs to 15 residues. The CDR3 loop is CASSLDPGNNQPQHF. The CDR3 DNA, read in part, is TGCGCCAGCAGCTTGGACCCGGGTAACAATCAGCCC.

CDR3 loop: CAISGASGVGETQYF. The part of the CDR3 DNA that was read is TGTGCCATCAGTGGGGCTAGCGGGGTGGGAGAGACC. This sequence joins TRBV10-3 and TRBJ2-5; 9 positions match TRBD2. The CDR3 extends 3 residues past the end of the read, so its final part is completed from the germline J gene. The germline CDR1 and CDR2 sequences are ENHRY and SYGVKD. The CDR3 totals 15 residues. V shed 4 bases, J shed 4 bases, and the junction held 7 bases outside the gene matches.

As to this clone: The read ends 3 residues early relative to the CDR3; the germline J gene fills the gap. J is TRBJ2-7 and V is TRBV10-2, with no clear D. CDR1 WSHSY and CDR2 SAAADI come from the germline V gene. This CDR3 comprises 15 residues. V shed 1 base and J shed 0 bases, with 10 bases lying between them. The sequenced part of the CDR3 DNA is TGCGCCAGCAGTGAGTTTTTCCTTTCCTCCTACGAG. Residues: CASSEFFLSSYE. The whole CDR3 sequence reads CASSEFFLSSYEQYF.

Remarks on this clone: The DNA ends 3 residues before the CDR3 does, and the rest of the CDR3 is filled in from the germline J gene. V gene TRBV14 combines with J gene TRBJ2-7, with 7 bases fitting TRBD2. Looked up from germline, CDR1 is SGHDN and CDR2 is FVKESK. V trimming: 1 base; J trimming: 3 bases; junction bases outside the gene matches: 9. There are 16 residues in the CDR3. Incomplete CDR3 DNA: TGTGCCAGCAGCCAAGGACCGGGACTAACTTTCTACGAG. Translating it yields CASSQGPGLTFYE. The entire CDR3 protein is CASSQGPGLTFYEQYF. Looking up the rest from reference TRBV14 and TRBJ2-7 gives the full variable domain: EAGVTQFPSHSVIEKGQTVTLRCDPISGHDNLYWYRRVMGKEIKFLLHFVKESKQDESGMPNNRFLAERTGGTYSTLKVQPAELEDSGVYFCASSQGPGLTFYEQYFGPGTRLTVT.

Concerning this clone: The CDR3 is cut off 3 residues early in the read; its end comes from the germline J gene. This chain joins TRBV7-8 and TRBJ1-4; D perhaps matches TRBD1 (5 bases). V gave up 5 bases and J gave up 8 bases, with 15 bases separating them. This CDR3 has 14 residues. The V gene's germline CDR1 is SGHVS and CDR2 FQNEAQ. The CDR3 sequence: CASSPPTEMEKLFF. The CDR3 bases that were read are TGTGCCAGCAGCCCCCCGACAGAAATGGAAAAA. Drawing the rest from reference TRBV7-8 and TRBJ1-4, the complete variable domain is GAGVSQSPRYKVAKRGQDVALRCDPISGHVSLFWYQQALGQGPEFLTYFQNEAQLDKSGLPSDRFFAERPEGSVSTLKIQRTQQEDSAVYLCASSPPTEMEKLFFGSGTQLSVL.

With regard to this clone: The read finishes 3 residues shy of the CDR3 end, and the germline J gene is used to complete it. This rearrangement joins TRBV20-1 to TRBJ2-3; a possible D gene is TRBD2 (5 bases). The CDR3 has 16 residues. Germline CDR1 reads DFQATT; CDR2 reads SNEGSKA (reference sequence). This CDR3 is CSAPSYRGSRQETQYF. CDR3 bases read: TGCAGTGCTCCATCCTACCGGGGTAGTCGCCAAGAGACG.

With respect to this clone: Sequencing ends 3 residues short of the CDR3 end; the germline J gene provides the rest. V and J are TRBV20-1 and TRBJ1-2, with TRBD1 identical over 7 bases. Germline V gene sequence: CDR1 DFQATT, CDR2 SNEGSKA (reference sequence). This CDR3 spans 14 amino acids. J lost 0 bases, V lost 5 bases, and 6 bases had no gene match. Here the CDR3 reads CSAPPGTANYGYTF. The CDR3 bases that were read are TGCAGTGCTCCGCCCGGGACAGCTAACTATGGC.

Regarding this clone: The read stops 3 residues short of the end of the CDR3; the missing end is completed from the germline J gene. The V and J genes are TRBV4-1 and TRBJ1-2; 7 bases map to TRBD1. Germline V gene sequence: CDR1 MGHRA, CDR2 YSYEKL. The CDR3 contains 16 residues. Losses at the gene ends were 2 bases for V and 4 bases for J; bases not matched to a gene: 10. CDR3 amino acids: CASSQRRTGVFYGYTF. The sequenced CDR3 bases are TGCGCCAGCAGCCAAAGGCGCACAGGGGTCTTCTATGGC.

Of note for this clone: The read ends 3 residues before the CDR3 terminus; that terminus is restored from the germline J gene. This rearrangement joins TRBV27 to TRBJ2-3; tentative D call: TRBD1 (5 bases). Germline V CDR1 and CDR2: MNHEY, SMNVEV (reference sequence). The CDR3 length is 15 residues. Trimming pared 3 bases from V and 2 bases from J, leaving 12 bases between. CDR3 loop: CASSFWGFATDTQYF. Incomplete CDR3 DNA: TGTGCCAGCAGTTTTTGGGGCTTTGCCACAGATACG.

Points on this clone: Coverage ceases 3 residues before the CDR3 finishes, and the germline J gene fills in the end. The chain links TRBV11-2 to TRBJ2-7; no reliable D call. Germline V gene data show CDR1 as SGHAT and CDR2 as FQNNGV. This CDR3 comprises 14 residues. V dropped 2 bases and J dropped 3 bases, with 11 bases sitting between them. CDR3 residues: CASSLLYSNYEQYF. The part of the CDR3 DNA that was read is TGTGCCAGCAGCTTACTCTACAGCAACTACGAG.

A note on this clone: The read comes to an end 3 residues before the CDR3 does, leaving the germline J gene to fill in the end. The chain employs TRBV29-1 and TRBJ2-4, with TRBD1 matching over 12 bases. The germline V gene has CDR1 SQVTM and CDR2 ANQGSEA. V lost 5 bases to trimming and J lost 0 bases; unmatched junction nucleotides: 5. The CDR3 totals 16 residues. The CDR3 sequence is CSVRDRGPEAKNIQYF. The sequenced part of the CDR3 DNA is TGCAGCGTTAGGGACAGGGGGCCTGAAGCCAAAAACATT.

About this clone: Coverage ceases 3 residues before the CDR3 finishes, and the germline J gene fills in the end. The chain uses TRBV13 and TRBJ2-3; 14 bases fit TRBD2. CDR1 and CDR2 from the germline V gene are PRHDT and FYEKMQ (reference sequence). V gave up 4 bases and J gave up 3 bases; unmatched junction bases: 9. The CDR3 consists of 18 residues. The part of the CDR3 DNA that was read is TGTGCCAGCAGCTGGGGACTAGCGGGAGTAGGTGTGACAGATACG. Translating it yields CASSWGLAGVGVTDT. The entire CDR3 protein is CASSWGLAGVGVTDTQYF. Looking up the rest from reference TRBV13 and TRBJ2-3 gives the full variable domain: AAGVIQSPRHLIKEKRETATLKCYPIPRHDTVYWYQQGPGQDPQFLISFYEKMQSDKGSIPDRFSAQQFSDYHSELNMSSLELGDSALYFCASSWGLAGVGVTDTQYFGPGTRLTVL.

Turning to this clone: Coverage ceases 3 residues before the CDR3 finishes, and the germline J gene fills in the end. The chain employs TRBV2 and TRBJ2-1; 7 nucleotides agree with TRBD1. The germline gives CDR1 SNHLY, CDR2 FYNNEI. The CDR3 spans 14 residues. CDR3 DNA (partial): TGTGCGCGCAGGGGGTCTAGTGGTTACAATGAG. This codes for CARRGSSGYNE. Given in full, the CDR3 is CARRGSSGYNEQFF.

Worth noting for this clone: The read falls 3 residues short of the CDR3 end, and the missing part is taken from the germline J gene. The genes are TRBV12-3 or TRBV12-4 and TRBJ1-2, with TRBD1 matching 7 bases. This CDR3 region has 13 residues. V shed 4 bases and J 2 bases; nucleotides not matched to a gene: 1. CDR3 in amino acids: CASSWDRNYGYTF. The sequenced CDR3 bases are TGTGCCAGCAGTTGGGACAGAAACTATGGC.

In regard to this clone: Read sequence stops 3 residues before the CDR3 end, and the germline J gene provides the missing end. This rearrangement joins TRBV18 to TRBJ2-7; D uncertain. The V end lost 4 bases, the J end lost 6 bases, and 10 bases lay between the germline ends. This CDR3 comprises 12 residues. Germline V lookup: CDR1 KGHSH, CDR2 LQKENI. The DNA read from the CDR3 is TGTGCCAGCTCACTTCCGAAAGCCGAG. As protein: CASSLPKAE. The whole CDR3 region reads CASSLPKAEQYF.

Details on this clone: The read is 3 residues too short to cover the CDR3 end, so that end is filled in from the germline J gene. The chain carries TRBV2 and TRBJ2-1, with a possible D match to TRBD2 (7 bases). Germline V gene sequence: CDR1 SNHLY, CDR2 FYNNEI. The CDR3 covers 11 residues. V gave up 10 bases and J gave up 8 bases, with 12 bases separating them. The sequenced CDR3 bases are TGTGCCAACTCCGGGGGGCATGAG. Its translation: CANSGGHE. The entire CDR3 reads CANSGGHEQFF.

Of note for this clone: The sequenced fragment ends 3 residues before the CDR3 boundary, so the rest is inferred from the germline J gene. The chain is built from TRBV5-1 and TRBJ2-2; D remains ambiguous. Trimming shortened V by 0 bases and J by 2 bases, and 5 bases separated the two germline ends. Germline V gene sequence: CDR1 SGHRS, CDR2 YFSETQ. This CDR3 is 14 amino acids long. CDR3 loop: CASSLAPNTGELFF. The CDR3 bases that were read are TGCGCCAGCAGCTTGGCCCCAAACACCGGGGAG. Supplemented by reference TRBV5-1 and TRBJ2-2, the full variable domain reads KAGVTQTPRYLIKTRGQQVTLSCSPISGHRSVSWYQQTPGQGLQFLFEYFSETQRNKGNFPGRFSGRQFSNSRSEMNVSTLELGDSALYLCASSLAPNTGELFFGEGSRLTVL.

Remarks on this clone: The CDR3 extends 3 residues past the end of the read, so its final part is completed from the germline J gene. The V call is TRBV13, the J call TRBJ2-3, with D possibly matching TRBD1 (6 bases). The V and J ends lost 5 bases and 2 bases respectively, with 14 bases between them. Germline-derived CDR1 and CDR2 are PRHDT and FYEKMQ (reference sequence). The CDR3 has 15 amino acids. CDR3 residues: CASSAMGANTDTQYF. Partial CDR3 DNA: TGTGCCAGCAGCGCCATGGGGGCCAACACAGATACG. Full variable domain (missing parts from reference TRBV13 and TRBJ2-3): AAGVIQSPRHLIKEKRETATLKCYPIPRHDTVYWYQQGPGQDPQFLISFYEKMQSDKGSIPDRFSAQQFSDYHSELNMSSLELGDSALYFCASSAMGANTDTQYFGPGTRLTVL.

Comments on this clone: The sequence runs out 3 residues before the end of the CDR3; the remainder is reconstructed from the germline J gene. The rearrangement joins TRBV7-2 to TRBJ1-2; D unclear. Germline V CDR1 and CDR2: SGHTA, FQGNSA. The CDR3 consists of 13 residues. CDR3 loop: CASSLFPSGDYTF. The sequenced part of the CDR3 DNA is TGTGCCAGCAGCTTATTCCCAAGCGGCGAC.

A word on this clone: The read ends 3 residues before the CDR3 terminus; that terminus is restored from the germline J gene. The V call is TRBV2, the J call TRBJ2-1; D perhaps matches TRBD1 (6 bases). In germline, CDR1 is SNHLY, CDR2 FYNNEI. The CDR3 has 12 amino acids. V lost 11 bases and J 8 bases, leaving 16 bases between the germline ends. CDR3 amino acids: CAGFGGGHEQFF. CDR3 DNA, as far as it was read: TGTGCCGGCTTTGGTGGGGGCCATGAG.

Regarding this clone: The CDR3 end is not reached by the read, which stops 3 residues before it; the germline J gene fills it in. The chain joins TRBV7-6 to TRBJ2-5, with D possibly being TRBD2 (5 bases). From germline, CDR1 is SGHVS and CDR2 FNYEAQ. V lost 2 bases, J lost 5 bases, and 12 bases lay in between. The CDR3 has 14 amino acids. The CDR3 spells CASSLPAGAETQYF. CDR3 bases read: TGTGCCAGCAGCTTACCGGCGGGCGCCGAGACC.

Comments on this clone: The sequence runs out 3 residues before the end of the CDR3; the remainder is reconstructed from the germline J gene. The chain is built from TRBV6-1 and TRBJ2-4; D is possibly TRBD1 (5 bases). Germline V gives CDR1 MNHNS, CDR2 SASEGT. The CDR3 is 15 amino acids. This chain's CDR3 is CASSELDKTSYGQYF. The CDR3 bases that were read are TGTGCCAGCAGTGAATTGGACAAGACTTCCTATGGT.

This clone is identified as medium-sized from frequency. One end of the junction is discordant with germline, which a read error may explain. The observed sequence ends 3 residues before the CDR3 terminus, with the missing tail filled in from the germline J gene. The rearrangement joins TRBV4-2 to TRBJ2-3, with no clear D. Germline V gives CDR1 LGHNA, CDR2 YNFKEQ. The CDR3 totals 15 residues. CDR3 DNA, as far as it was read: TGCGCCAGCAGCCTATCGTACTCCCCCTCAGATACG. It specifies CASSLSYSPSDT. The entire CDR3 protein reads CASSLSYSPSDTQYF.

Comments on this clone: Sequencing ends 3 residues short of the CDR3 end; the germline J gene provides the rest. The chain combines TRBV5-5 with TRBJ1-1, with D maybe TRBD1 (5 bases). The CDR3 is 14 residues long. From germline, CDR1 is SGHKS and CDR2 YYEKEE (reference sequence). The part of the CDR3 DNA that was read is TGTGCCAGCAGCTTGGATTGGTCGTGGACAGAA. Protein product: CASSLDWSWTE. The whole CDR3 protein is CASSLDWSWTEAFF.

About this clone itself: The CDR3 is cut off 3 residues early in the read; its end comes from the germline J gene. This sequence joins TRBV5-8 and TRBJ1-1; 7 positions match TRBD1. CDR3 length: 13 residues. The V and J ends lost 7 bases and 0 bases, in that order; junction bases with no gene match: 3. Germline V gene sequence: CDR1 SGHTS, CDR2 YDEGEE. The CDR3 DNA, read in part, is TGTGCCAGCTGGGACAGAATGAACACTGAA. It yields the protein CASWDRMNTE. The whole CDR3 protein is CASWDRMNTEAFF.

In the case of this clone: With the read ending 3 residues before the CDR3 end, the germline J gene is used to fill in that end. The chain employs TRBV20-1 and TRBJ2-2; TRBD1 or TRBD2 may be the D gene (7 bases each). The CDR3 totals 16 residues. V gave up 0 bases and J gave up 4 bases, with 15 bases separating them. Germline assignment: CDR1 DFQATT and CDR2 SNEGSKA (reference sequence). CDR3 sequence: CSARDLGEGATGELFF. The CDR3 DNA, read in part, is TGCAGTGCTAGAGATCTCGGGGAGGGGGCCACCGGGGAG.